This TCR beta chain appears in the sequencing data of a study of spatial heterogeneity in lung cancer (dated by TCRdb to between 2019 and 2020). Some background on the complete study: Beta-chain transcripts were consistently detected in greater numbers than alpha-chain transcripts, which likely reflected higher beta-chain transcript abundance. In tumor regions, TCR transcript counts showed a strong correlation with a T cell transcriptional module score derived from matched bulk RNA-seq. In the raw uncorrected reads, each unique combination of TCR and UMI appeared on average more than ten times. In non-small cell lung cancer, the study quantitatively compared TCR alpha and beta repertoires across several tumor regions, matched nontumor lung, and blood. Nonsynonymous mutation counts, determined by whole-exome sequencing of tumor tissue, were related to TCR repertoire features. At surgery, both alpha and beta chains were TCR-sequenced in about 200 tumor regions, about 61 matched nontumor lung samples and 56 PBMC samples.

Findings and caveats that apply to the study as a whole: Additional single-cell paired TCR alpha and beta sequencing was considered necessary to confirm, at a functional level, the hypothesis that regional TCRs recognize regional mutations. The count of ubiquitous expanded TCRs correlated with the count of ubiquitous nonsynonymous mutations, and the count of regional expanded TCRs correlated with the count of regional nonsynonymous mutations. The tumor nonsynonymous mutation count correlated with the number of expanded intratumoral alpha and beta TCRs. Estimated TCR-seq coverage of tumor T cells was only around 7.1% for alpha chains and approximately 14% for beta chains.

Libraries were made using 5' RACE. Sequenced using a NextSeq 500. In the TCR library protocol, a unique molecular identifier was attached to each TCR cDNA molecule so that PCR and sequencing errors could be corrected. Turning to the authors' computational methods: TCR identification, UMI-based error correction and CDR3 extraction were all carried out with Decombinator tools. TCRs above a frequency of 2 per 1,000, corresponding to the top 1% of the tumor frequency distribution, were defined as expanded. Expanded tumor TCRs were classed as regional if statistically deemed absent (corrected P<0.05) from at least one tumor region, otherwise ubiquitous. Rényi diversity was computed with the R vegan package after subsampling each repertoire 100 times to 5,000 TCRs. CDR3 similarity networks were built from amino acid triplet string-kernel similarity, with CDR3s being connected when pairwise similarity was above 0.82. TCRdb trimmed public reads at Q25 via fastp, called clones via MiXCR and kept in-frame beta chains. Rows merge per CDR3 protein into single entries with the most common DNA and genes. These V and J calls originate from TCRdb's pipeline instead of the authors' own analysis. Present in this sample are about 7,900 distinct CDR3 sequences, approximately 7% of which were seen just once. 18% of the sample rests with the top ten.

Worth noting for this clonotype: The antigen it binds to is not known. No much larger clone exists at a distance of one base, and base qualities are not known. This beta chain is an off-target read within a library intended for alpha chains, so its frequency means little.

Including cysteine and phenylalanine, the CDR3 has 11 amino acids. Of the read, only the CDR3 DNA is kept; its 33 bases are in frame from base 1. Looking up the germline V gene yields CDR1 SQVTM and CDR2 ANQGSEA. Trimming costs V 7 bases and J 0 bases, and their ends lie 7 bases apart. Per the publication, the time point label means: sample taken at primary tumor resection. Samples were obtained from approximately 72 patients with early-stage, untreated non-small cell lung cancer from the lung TRACERx cohort. For TCR sequencing, whole RNA was extracted from tumor and nontumor lung tissue, or from cryopreserved PBMC samples, and no cell sorting was done. Patients were selected for TCR sequencing only if sufficient RNA was available from at least two tumor regions. A lung pathologist reviewed the tumor and adjacent nontumor lung specimens before the specimens were selected.

In this chain, TRBV29-1 is recombined with TRBJ2-7, with the D call tentatively TRBD1 or TRBD2, each fitting 5 bases. The source of this sequence is a female donor with early-stage non-small cell lung cancer. The starting material was lung tumor tissue, obtained at surgery. The DNA sequence is TGCAGCGCAGGGACCTCCTACGAGCAGTACTTC. Its coded protein is CSAGTSYEQYF.